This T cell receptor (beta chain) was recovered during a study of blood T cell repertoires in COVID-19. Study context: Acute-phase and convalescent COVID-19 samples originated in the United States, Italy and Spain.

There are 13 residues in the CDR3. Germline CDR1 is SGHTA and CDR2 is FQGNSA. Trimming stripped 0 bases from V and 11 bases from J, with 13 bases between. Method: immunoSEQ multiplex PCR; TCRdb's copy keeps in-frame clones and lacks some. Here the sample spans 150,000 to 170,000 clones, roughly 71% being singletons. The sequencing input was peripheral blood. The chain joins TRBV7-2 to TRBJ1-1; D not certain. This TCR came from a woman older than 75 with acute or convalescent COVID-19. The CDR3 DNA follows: TGTGCCAGCAGCTTAGCCCCGGGGTTCGGGGCTTTCTTT. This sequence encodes CASSLAPGFGAFF.